This T cell receptor (beta chain) was recovered during a study of regulatory T cells in long-lasting Graves disease. The time point: newly diagnosed GD, antithyroid drugs for less than 3 months. The authors made the TCR library using RNA they extracted from PBMCs. Only a few counts were recorded for this clonotype. HTBI primers from iRepertoire and Arm-PCR of CDR3 regions yielded the TCR beta libraries. TCRdb reprocessed the multiplex PCR reads via MiXCR and lists one record per CDR3 protein. Counted here are about 450,000 distinct CDR3 sequences, roughly 15% occurring once; the ten biggest clones make up around 10%. Germline V CDR1 and CDR2: SQVTM, ANQGSEA. The CDR3 is 14 amino acids. After removal of 6 bases from V and 6 bases from J, the junction contained 4 bases not matched to a gene. In addition, the sample was reused for a study of T cells in Graves' hyperthyroidism and ophthalmopathy.

The V and J genes are TRBV29-1 and TRBJ2-2; 13 positions match TRBD2. The sequencing here drew on peripheral blood mononuclear cells (PBMCs), taken at new diagnosis, from a patient treated with antithyroid drugs. This clonotype originated in a woman aged 25 to 45 with Graves disease. The CDR3 here is CSVRTSGSPGELFF. The CDR3 DNA reads TGCAGCGTGCGGACTAGCGGGAGCCCCGGGGAGCTGTTTTTT.